This TCR beta chain was obtained from a study of cytomegalovirus exposure and HLA in healthy donors. As for the study in general: Prior work identified under 130 million unique TCR beta sequences in some 180 million T cells. Study conclusions and caveats: Solely CMV serostatus was available to characterize immune exposure. In vitro testing confirmed a few CMV-associated chains as specific for CMV antigens. Within an earlier analysis, most TCR beta V segments proved productive either about 87% or about 30% of the time.

This clone was detected a few times. Antigen: not known. Amplification used 60 Vbeta primers and 13 Jbeta primers. The protocol was immunoSEQ multiplex PCR, while the TCRdb copy is restricted to in-frame clones and leaves out a portion. The sample consists of 180,000 or so clones, more than 60% of them appearing once. This TCR derives from a man younger than 35 in good health and CMV-seronegative. The sequenced sample consisted of PBMCs.

CDR3 nucleotides: TGTGCCAGCAGTCCCGGGACAGCTAACACCGGGGAGCTGTTTTTT. Protein product: CASSPGTANTGELFF. The rearrangement links TRBV25-1 to TRBJ2-2; TRBD1 agrees at 7 bases. J gave up 2 bases and V 5 bases, and 5 bases lay outside the gene matches. The CDR3 length is 15 residues. In germline, CDR1 is MGHDK, CDR2 SYGVNS.